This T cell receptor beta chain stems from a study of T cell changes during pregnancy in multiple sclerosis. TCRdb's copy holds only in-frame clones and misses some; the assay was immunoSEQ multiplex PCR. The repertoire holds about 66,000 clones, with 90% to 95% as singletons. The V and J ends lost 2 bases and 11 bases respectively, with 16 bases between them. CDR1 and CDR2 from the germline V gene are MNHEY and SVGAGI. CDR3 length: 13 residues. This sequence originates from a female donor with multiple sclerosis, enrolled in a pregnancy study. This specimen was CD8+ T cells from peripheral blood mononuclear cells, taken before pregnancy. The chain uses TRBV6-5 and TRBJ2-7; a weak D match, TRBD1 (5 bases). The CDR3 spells CASSYMDTGEEYF. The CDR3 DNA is TGTGCCAGCAGTTACATGGACACCGGTGAGGAGTACTTC.